What follows is one T cell receptor beta chain and its context. As yet, its antigen is unknown. At one end, the junction sequence differs from germline, possibly due to a read error. No cell sorting was done before RNA was extracted from the tissue. This CDR3 has 13 residues. TCRbeta libraries were built with three rounds of nested PCR, modified from ARM-PCR. TCRdb called the multiplex PCR reads again in MiXCR, with one record for every CDR3 protein. This sample has 200,000 to 250,000 distinct CDR3 sequences, with over 55% found just once. The data are from a study of tumor and adjacent non-tumor tissue in lung cancer. Study-level background: Patients were aged about 30 to 80, fewer than twelve men and roughly 5 women, stage I to III. Each sample yielded around 4.2 million productive TCRbeta reads on average.

General study results and limits: In normal lung, the top 100 clones were significantly more dominant than in tumor.

The TCR sequence derives from a man in his sixties with non-small cell lung cancer. The material sequenced was lung tumor tissue. This chain links TRBV12-3 or TRBV12-4 with TRBJ2-3; D is ambiguous. The CDR3 region has the DNA TGTGCCAGCAGTTATTACCCGGCAGATACGCAGTGTTTT. It encodes CASSYYPADTQCF.